This is a list of T cell receptor beta chains from one sample in a study of shared clonotypes between healthy human individuals. Assay: immunoSEQ multiplex PCR; the TCRdb copy retains only in-frame clones and omits some. The sample yields fewer than 850,000 clones, 96% seen once. The specimen sequenced was naive CD8+ T cells sorted from blood. The receptors here all came from a man in his thirties or forties in good health. Both conserved end residues are part of each CDR3. A D gene is named only where the DNA matches it firmly. Clone sizes are given selectively: once, few, many, or a class where the clone is expanded.

TRBV7-6	TRBD2	.	TRBJ2-3	CASSLSSGSDTQYF	TGTGCCAGCAGCTTGTCTAGCGGGTCAGATACGCAGTATTTT
TRBV5-5	TRBD2	.	TRBJ2-1	CASKEKAGVAEQFF	TGTGCCAGCAAGGAAAAAGCGGGAGTGGCGGAGCAGTTCTTC
TRBV7-9	.	.	TRBJ1-2	CASSLASEEANYGYTF	TGTGCCAGCAGCTTAGCGTCTGAGGAGGCGAACTATGGCTACACCTTC
TRBV29-1	.	.	TRBJ1-2	CSVEARMGYTF	TGCAGCGTTGAAGCTAGGATGGGCTACACCTTC
TRBV5-5	.	.	TRBJ1-2	CASSLQGSGYGYTF	TGTGCCAGCAGCTTGCAGGGGTCTGGCTATGGCTACACCTTC
TRBV5-1	.	.	TRBJ2-7	CASSFFGSYEQYF	TGCGCCAGCAGCTTTTTCGGCTCCTACGAGCAGTACTTC
TRBV13	TRBD1	.	TRBJ2-7	CASSGPSRTGTYEQYF	TGTGCCAGCAGCGGACCATCTAGGACAGGGACTTACGAGCAGTACTTC
TRBV6-5	TRBD1	.	TRBJ2-3	CATHKGQGSTDTQYF	TGTGCCACCCACAAGGGACAGGGTAGCACAGATACGCAGTATTTT
TRBV5-1	TRBD2	.	TRBJ2-3	CASRAFAGGLADTQYF	TGCGCCAGCCGGGCCTTCGCGGGAGGGCTTGCGGATACGCAGTATTTT
TRBV29-1	TRBD1	.	TRBJ2-5	CSGMGQDNSQETQYF	TGCAGCGGGATGGGACAGGACAATTCCCAAGAGACCCAGTACTTC
TRBV10-1	TRBD1	.	TRBJ1-5	CASTRTGLSNQPQHF	TGCGCCAGCACCCGGACAGGGCTCAGCAATCAGCCCCAGCATTTT
TRBV14	.	.	TRBJ2-7	CASSQVSGRITYEQYF	TGTGCCAGCAGCCAAGTGTCGGGACGGATAACCTACGAGCAGTACTTC
TRBV28	.	once	TRBJ2-1	CASSLLDVREQFF	TGTGCCAGCAGTTTACTCGATGTGCGGGAGCAGTTCTTC
TRBV5-5	.	.	TRBJ2-7	CASSTDGTVVYEQYF	TGTGCCAGCAGCACGGATGGGACCGTGGTCTACGAGCAGTACTTC
TRBV13	TRBD1	.	TRBJ2-1	CASSLGQGASYNEQFF	TGTGCCAGCAGCTTAGGACAGGGGGCCTCCTACAATGAGCAGTTCTTC
TRBV7-4	TRBD1	.	TRBJ1-2	CASRIRGFYGYTF	TGTGCCAGCAGAATCAGGGGGTTCTATGGCTACACCTTC
TRBV5-6	.	.	TRBJ2-7	CASSLFEVHEQYF	TGTGCCAGCAGCTTGTTCGAGGTACACGAGCAGTACTTC
TRBV7-6	TRBD2	.	TRBJ2-1	CASSPGLAGDNEQFF	TGTGCCAGCAGCCCAGGACTAGCTGGGGACAATGAGCAGTTCTTC
TRBV15	TRBD2	once	TRBJ2-1	CATSRLLAGADNEQFF	TGTGCCACCAGCAGGTTACTAGCGGGAGCCGACAATGAGCAGTTCTTC
TRBV27	.	.	TRBJ2-7	CASSLLGGTDEQYF	TGTGCCAGCAGTTTACTGGGAGGTACGGACGAGCAGTACTTC
TRBV18	.	.	TRBJ1-1	CASSLDGGEAFF	TGTGCCAGCTCACTCGACGGAGGAGAAGCTTTCTTT
TRBV4-1	TRBD2	.	TRBJ2-1	CASSQVNGGRADNEQFF	TGCGCCAGCAGCCAAGTAAACGGCGGGAGGGCCGACAATGAGCAGTTCTTC
TRBV27	TRBD1	.	TRBJ1-2	CASSLSPGGNYGYTF	TGTGCCAGCAGTTTATCTCCAGGGGGCAACTATGGCTACACCTTC
TRBV6-6	.	.	TRBJ2-2	CASSPGETGELFF	TGTGCCAGCAGCCCTGGGGAAACCGGGGAGCTGTTTTTT
TRBV2	.	.	TRBJ1-4	CASSDGQPGKLFF	TGTGCCAGCAGTGATGGGCAACCGGGGAAACTGTTTTTT
TRBV29-1	.	.	TRBJ2-2	CSVESLGASNTGELFF	TGCAGCGTTGAATCCCTCGGGGCCTCGAACACCGGGGAGCTGTTTTTT
TRBV5-6	.	.	TRBJ2-6	CVSSMTRDSALSGANVLTF	TGTGTCAGCAGCATGACCCGGGACTCCGCTCTCTCTGGGGCCAACGTCCTGACTTTC
TRBV7-9	.	.	TRBJ1-1	CASSLNKRNTEAFF	TGTGCCAGCAGCCTAAACAAAAGGAACACTGAAGCTTTCTTT
TRBV6-4	TRBD1	.	TRBJ2-7	CASSVQGWDEQYF	TGTGCCAGCAGTGTACAGGGGTGGGACGAGCAGTACTTC
TRBV9	.	.	TRBJ2-1	CASSVVGENYNEQFF	TGTGCCAGCAGCGTAGTCGGGGAAAACTACAATGAGCAGTTCTTC
TRBV5-1	TRBD1	.	TRBJ2-3	CASSPPDRGASTDTQYF	TGCGCCAGCAGCCCCCCGGACAGGGGGGCTAGCACAGATACGCAGTATTTT
TRBV5-6	TRBD1	.	TRBJ1-1	CASSGGDRAWNRAFF	TGTGCCAGCAGCGGCGGAGACAGGGCCTGGAACAGGGCTTTCTTT
TRBV5-1	.	.	TRBJ2-5	CASSSHNQETQYF	TGCGCCAGCAGCTCCCACAATCAAGAGACCCAGTACTTC
TRBV4-1	TRBD2	.	TRBJ2-1	CASSRETPGIAGFNEQFF	TGCGCCAGCAGCCGAGAGACACCCGGGATAGCGGGATTCAATGAGCAGTTCTTC
TRBV28	.	.	TRBJ2-1	CASSLSLYNEQFF	TGTGCCAGCAGTCTGTCCCTGTACAATGAGCAGTTCTTC
TRBV10-2	.	.	TRBJ2-7	CAMTREGAGEQYF	TGCGCCATGACGAGGGAGGGGGCGGGCGAGCAGTACTTC
TRBV7-3	TRBD2	.	TRBJ2-2	CASSSTSGTNTGELFF	TGTGCCAGCAGCTCGACTAGCGGGACGAACACCGGGGAGCTGTTTTTT
TRBV7-9	.	.	TRBJ2-4	CASSFLWESGKNIQYF	TGTGCCAGCAGCTTCCTGTGGGAGTCAGGCAAAAACATTCAGTACTTC
TRBV20-1	.	.	TRBJ2-2	CSAIRTGELFF	TGCAGTGCTATAAGGACCGGGGAGCTGTTTTTT
TRBV9	.	.	TRBJ2-7	CASSLFGTVADQQYF	TGTGCCAGCAGCCTTTTCGGGACAGTAGCGGATCAGCAGTACTTC
TRBV27	.	.	TRBJ2-7	CASSGDSSSYEQYF	TGTGCCAGCAGTGGGGACTCTAGCTCCTACGAGCAGTACTTC